These T cell receptor beta chains were read from a single sample in a study of circulating tumor DNA in untreated peripheral T-cell lymphoma. Profiled with immunoSEQ multiplex PCR; TCRdb holds only in-frame clones, not every one. Here the sample spans roughly 2,500 clones, roughly two thirds being singletons. Sequenced input: tumor tissue. These receptors all come from a human donor with peripheral T-cell lymphoma. Both conserved end residues are part of each CDR3. The D gene is left open where the match is weak. Expanded clones are given a class, and other clones once, few, many or no size at all.

size	V	J	D	CDR3	DNA
few	TRBV11-3	TRBJ2-7	TRBD2	CASSLVAGTAYEQYF	TGTGCCAGCAGCTTAGTAGCGGGAACAGCCTACGAGCAGTACTTC
few	TRBV5-1	TRBJ2-5	-	CASSPLSGTIETQYF	TGCGCCAGCAGCCCCTTATCCGGGACAATAGAGACCCAGTACTTC
-	TRBV12-5	TRBJ2-5	TRBD1	CASQTLTGGTKETQYF	TGTGCTAGCCAGACCCTAACAGGGGGTACAAAGGAGACCCAGTACTTC
few	TRBV7-6	TRBJ1-4	TRBD1	CASSTPGQDSEKLFF	TGTGCCAGCAGCACTCCGGGACAGGACTCTGAAAAACTGTTTTTT
few	TRBV15	TRBJ1-5	-	CATSRDNAASNQPQHF	TGTGCCACCAGCAGAGATAATGCAGCCAGCAATCAGCCCCAGCATTTT
-	TRBV19	TRBJ1-2	TRBD1	CASSRDRKNYGYTF	TGTGCCAGTAGTCGGGACAGAAAAAACTATGGCTACACCTTC
-	TRBV10-2	TRBJ1-1	-	CASSGNSMNTEAFF	TGCGCCAGCAGTGGGAATAGCATGAACACTGAAGCTTTCTTT
-	TRBV28	TRBJ2-7	-	CASSFGGNEQYF	TGTGCCAGCAGTTTCGGGGGTAACGAGCAGTACTTC
large	TRBV18	TRBJ1-2	-	CASAGEGNYGYTF	TGTGCCAGCGCCGGGGAAGGGAACTATGGCTACACCTTC
-	TRBV4-3	TRBJ2-2	-	CASSQWDLTTGELFF	TGCGCCAGCAGCCAATGGGACTTAACCACCGGGGAGCTGTTTTTT
-	TRBV12-5	TRBJ2-3	TRBD1	CASDTGTGSSTDTQYF	TGTGCTAGTGATACCGGGACAGGGTCTAGCACAGATACGCAGTATTTT
few	TRBV19	TRBJ1-2	-	CASNSGGVDYGYTF	TGTGCCAGTAATTCGGGAGGGGTGGACTATGGCTACACCTTC
-	TRBV19	TRBJ1-1	TRBD1	CASSIEGARTEAFF	TGTGCCAGTAGTATCGAGGGGGCGCGGACTGAAGCTTTCTTT
medium-sized	TRBV6-8	TRBJ2-7	TRBD1	CASSYSGQGGEQYF	TGTGCCAGCAGTTACTCGGGACAGGGGGGCGAGCAGTACTTC
-	TRBV14	TRBJ1-1	TRBD1	CASRLGTGDTEAFF	TGTGCCAGCAGGTTAGGGACAGGGGACACTGAAGCTTTCTTT
few	TRBV2	TRBJ1-1	-	CASSERNTEAFF	TGTGCCAGCAGTGAACGAAACACTGAAGCTTTCTTT
once	TRBV25-1	TRBJ2-7	TRBD2	CASSPAGGLNYEQYF	TGTGCCAGCAGTCCCGCCGGGGGGTTGAACTACGAGCAGTACTTC
-	TRBV6-8	TRBJ2-7	-	CASSQPEIYEQYF	TGTGCCAGCAGCCAGCCAGAGATTTACGAGCAGTACTTC
-	TRBV19	TRBJ2-5	TRBD1	CASSITGTGGQETQYF	TGTGCCAGTAGTATCACCGGGACAGGGGGGCAAGAGACCCAGTACTTC
medium-sized	TRBV30	TRBJ2-1	-	CAWSLGLPQLFF	TGTGCCTGGAGTTTGGGACTGCCCCAACTGTTCTTC
-	TRBV5-1	TRBJ2-7	-	CASSLSPTPEEQYF	TGCGCCAGCAGCTTGAGCCCTACCCCGGAAGAGCAGTACTTC
-	TRBV29-1	TRBJ2-5	TRBD2	CSVDGVAGSLAETQYF	TGCAGCGTTGATGGGGTAGCGGGGTCGTTAGCGGAGACCCAGTACTTC
-	TRBV2	TRBJ2-5	-	CASSENGVPQETQYF	TGTGCCAGCAGTGAGAATGGTGTCCCCCAAGAGACCCAGTACTTC
-	TRBV10-2	TRBJ2-7	-	CASSEEGISYEQYF	TGCGCTAGCAGTGAAGAGGGGATATCCTACGAGCAGTACTTC
-	TRBV5-1	TRBJ2-5	TRBD2	CASSLGGLAGGKETQYF	TGCGCCAGCAGCTTGGGAGGACTAGCGGGGGGCAAGGAGACCCAGTACTTC
-	TRBV4-1	TRBJ1-4	-	CATHGVNEKLFF	TGCGCCACCCATGGGGTTAATGAAAAACTGTTTTTT
-	TRBV15	TRBJ1-5	-	CATSRDLQKNQPQHF	TGTGCCACCAGCAGAGATCTACAGAAGAATCAGCCCCAGCATTTT
-	TRBV11-3	TRBJ1-1	TRBD1	CASSFGTGGNTEAFF	TGTGCCAGCAGCTTCGGGACAGGGGGCAACACTGAAGCTTTCTTT
large	TRBV30	TRBJ2-2	TRBD2	CAWSRLAGGLGELFF	TGTGCCTGGAGTCGGCTAGCGGGGGGTTTAGGGGAGCTGTTTTTT
-	TRBV29-1	TRBJ1-4	TRBD1	CSVPGTGFREKLFF	TGCAGCGTTCCCGGGACAGGGTTTAGAGAAAAACTGTTTTTT
-	TRBV19	TRBJ2-3	-	CASSIIGISTDTQYF	TGTGCCAGTAGTATAATAGGGATCAGCACAGATACGCAGTATTTT
-	TRBV30	TRBJ1-6	-	CAWSGEGLYSPLHF	TGTGCCTGGAGTGGGGAGGGATTGTATTCACCCCTCCACTTT
once	TRBV7-7	TRBJ1-3	-	CASSPTDYSGNTIYF	TGTGCCAGCAGCCCCACAGACTACTCTGGAAACACCATATATTTT
medium-sized	TRBV29-1	TRBJ1-1	-	CSVEVAGETEAFF	TGCAGCGTTGAAGTTGCAGGAGAGACTGAAGCTTTCTTT
-	TRBV18	TRBJ1-2	-	CASSRGVDYGYTF	TGTGCCAGCTCACGGGGAGTAGACTATGGCTACACCTTC
-	TRBV12-5	TRBJ1-2	-	CASVDVGQIDYGYTF	TGTGCCAGCGTCGACGTCGGACAGATAGACTATGGCTACACCTTC
-	TRBV5-8	TRBJ2-1	-	CASSSQGPNEQFF	TGTGCCAGCAGCTCACAAGGCCCGAATGAGCAGTTCTTC
-	TRBV10-2	TRBJ1-5	-	CASSEAGLAQPQHF	TGCGCCAGCAGTGAGGCGGGGCTGGCCCAGCCCCAGCATTTT
-	TRBV11-3	TRBJ2-1	-	CASSRAGTPYNEQFF	TGTGCCAGCAGCCGGGCCGGGACACCCTACAATGAGCAGTTCTTC
-	TRBV7-1	TRBJ1-1	-	CASSAHPPDEAFF	TGTGCCAGCAGCGCCCACCCGCCCGATGAAGCTTTCTTT
-	TRBV6-8	TRBJ2-2	TRBD2	CASAHSSGGAAGELFF	TGTGCCAGCGCCCACTCTAGCGGGGGGGCGGCCGGGGAGCTGTTTTTT
few	TRBV7-6	TRBJ2-2	-	CASSLDLGHRGSRELFF	TGTGCCAGCAGCTTAGATCTTGGGCACAGAGGAAGCCGGGAGCTGTTTTTT
-	TRBV11-3	TRBJ2-3	-	CASSFRDSTDTQYF	TGTGCCAGCAGCTTCCGGGACAGCACAGATACGCAGTATTTT
-	TRBV30	TRBJ1-5	-	CAWSGDGNQPQHF	TGTGCCTGGAGTGGGGACGGCAATCAGCCCCAGCATTTT
once	TRBV11-3	TRBJ2-3	-	CASSLGLFSGHPSTDTQYF	TGTGCCAGCAGCTTAGGCCTATTCTCGGGACACCCTAGCACAGATACGCAGTATTTT
once	TRBV9	TRBJ1-2	-	CASSEGLVLNYGYTF	TGTGCCAGCAGCGAGGGGCTAGTGCTAAACTATGGCTACACCTTC
medium-sized	TRBV19	TRBJ1-1	TRBD1	CASSLGGGYTEAFF	TGTGCCAGTAGCCTAGGGGGCGGCTACACTGAAGCTTTCTTT
medium-sized	TRBV19	TRBJ2-3	-	CASSIILGADTQYF	TGTGCCAGTAGTATAATCCTGGGGGCAGATACGCAGTATTTT
-	TRBV19	TRBJ2-7	-	CATANSVEQYF	TGTGCCACCGCGAACAGCGTCGAGCAGTACTTC
medium-sized	TRBV25-1	TRBJ2-1	-	CASSPHRADEQFF	TGTGCCAGCAGCCCTCACAGGGCAGACGAGCAGTTCTTC
-	TRBV7-6	TRBJ2-7	-	CASSPRGAATGYEQYF	TGTGCCAGCAGCCCCCGGGGAGCGGCAACAGGATACGAGCAGTACTTC
-	TRBV6-8	TRBJ1-3	-	CARNSGSGNTIYF	TGTGCCAGAAACAGCGGCTCTGGAAACACCATATATTTT
-	TRBV19	TRBJ1-1	-	CASSNGPPKAFF	TGTGCCAGTAGTAACGGGCCTCCGAAAGCTTTCTTT
-	TRBV29-1	TRBJ2-1	-	CSAPGATHNEQFF	TGCAGCGCCCCGGGGGCCACGCACAATGAGCAGTTCTTC
-	TRBV18	TRBJ2-2	-	CASSPLSGSNTGELFF	TGTGCCAGCTCACCACTCTCGGGTTCGAACACCGGGGAGCTGTTTTTT